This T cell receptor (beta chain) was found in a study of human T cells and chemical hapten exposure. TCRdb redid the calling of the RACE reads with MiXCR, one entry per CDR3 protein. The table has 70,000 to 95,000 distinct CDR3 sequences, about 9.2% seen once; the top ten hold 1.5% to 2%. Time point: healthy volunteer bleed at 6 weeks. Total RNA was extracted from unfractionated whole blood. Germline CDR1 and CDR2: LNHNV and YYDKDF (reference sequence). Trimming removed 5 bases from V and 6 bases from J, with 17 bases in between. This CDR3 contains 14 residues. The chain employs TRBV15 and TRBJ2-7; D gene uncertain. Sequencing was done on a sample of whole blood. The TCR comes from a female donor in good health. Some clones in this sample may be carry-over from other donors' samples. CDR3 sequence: CATSPKWGWSEQYF. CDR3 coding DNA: TGTGCCACCAGCCCAAAATGGGGTTGGAGCGAGCAGTACTTC.